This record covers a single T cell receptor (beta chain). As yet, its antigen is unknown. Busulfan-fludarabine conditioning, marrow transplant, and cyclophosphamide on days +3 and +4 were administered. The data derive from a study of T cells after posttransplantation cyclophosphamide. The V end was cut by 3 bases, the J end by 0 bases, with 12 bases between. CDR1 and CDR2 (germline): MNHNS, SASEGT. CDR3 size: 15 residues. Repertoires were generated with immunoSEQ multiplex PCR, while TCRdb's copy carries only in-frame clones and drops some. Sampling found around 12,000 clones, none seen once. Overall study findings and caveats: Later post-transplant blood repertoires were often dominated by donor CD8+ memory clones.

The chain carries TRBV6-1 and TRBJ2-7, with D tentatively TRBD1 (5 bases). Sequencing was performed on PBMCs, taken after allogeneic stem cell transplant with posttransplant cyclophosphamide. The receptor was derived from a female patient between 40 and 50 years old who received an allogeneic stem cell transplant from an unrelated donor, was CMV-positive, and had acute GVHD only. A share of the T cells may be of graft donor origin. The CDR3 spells CASSDQGSGSYEQYV. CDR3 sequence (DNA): TGTGCCAGCAGTGACCAGGGATCGGGCTCCTACGAGCAGTACGTC.